A single T cell receptor beta chain is shown here with its context. Per the original data handling: Reference gene primer amplification in the assay estimated nucleated cell counts. Method: immunoSEQ multiplex PCR; TCRdb's copy keeps in-frame clones and lacks some. V and J calls and clone size are those listed in that table; D and trimming were worked out from the DNA. The table has some 65,000 clones, over 85% seen once. The V segment lost 0 bases and the J segment 4 bases; nucleotides outside the gene matches: 5. The germline CDR1 and CDR2 sequences are MGHRA and YSYEKL. This CDR3 has 15 amino acids. The data belong to a study of blood T cell repertoires in COVID-19. Study overall: Sites in the United States, Italy and Spain provided acute and convalescent COVID-19 samples. PBMCs, B-cell-depleted T cells, or T cells were the source of the cDNA or gDNA that made up the material.

The chain combines TRBV4-1 with TRBJ1-1; 7 bases match TRBD1. Sequencing input: peripheral blood. The clonotype comes from a man between 65 and 85 years old with active COVID-19. The CDR3, as DNA: TGCGCCAGCAGCCAAGATCGGCCAGGGGGCACTGAAGCTTTCTTT. It translates to CASSQDRPGGTEAFF.